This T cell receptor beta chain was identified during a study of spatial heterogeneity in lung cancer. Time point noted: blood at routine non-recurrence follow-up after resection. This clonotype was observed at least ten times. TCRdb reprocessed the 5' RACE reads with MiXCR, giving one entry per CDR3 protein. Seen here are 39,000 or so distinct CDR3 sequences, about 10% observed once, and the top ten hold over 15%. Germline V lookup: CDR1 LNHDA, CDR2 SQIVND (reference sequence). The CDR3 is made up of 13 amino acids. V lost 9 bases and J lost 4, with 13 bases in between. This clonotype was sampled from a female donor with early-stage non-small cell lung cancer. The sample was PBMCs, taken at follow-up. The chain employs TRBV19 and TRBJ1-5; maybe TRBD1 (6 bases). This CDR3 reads CASRGELNQPQHF. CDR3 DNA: TGTGCCAGCAGGGGAGAATTGAATCAGCCCCAGCATTTT.